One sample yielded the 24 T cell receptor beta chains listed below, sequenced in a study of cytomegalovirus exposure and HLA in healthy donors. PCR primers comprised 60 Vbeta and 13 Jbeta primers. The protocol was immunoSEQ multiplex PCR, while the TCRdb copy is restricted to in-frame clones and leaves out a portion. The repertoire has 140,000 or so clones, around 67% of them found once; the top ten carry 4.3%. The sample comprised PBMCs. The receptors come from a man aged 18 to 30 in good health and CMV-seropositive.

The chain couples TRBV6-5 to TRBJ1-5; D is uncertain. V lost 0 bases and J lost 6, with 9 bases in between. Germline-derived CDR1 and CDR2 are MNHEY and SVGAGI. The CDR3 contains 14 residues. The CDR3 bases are TGTGCCAGCAGTTACTCGACCGAGGGTCAGCCCCAGCATTTT. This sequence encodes CASSYSTEGQPQHF.

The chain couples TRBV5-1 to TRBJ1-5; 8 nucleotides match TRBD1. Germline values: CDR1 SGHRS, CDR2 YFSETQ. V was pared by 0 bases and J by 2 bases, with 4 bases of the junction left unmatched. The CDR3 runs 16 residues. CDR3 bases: TGCGCCAGCAGCTTGGATGGACAGGGAGGCAATCAGCCCCAGCATTTT. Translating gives CASSLDGQGGNQPQHF.

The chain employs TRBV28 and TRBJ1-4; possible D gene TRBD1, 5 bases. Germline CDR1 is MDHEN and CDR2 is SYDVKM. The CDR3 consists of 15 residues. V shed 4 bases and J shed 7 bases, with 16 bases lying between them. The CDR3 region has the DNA TGTGCCAGCAGTTCTCAAGGGGTTATAGGTGAAAAACTGTTTTTT. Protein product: CASSSQGVIGEKLFF.

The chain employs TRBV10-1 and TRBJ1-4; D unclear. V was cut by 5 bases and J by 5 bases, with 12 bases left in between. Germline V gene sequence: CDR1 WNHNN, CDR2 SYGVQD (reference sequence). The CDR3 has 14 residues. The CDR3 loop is CASSRSQRNEKLFF. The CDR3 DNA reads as TGCGCCAGCAGTAGGAGCCAGCGGAATGAAAAACTGTTTTTT.

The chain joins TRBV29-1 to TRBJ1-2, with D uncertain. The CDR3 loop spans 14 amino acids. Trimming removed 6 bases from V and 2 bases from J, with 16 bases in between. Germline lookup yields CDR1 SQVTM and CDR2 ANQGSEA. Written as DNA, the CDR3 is TGCAGCGTCCCCAGCCGGGAATTCAACTATGGCTACACCTTC. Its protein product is CSVPSREFNYGYTF.

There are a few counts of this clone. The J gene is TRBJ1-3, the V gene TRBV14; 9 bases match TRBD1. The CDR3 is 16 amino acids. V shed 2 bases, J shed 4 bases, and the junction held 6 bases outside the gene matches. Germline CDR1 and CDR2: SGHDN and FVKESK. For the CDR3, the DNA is TGTGCCAGCAGCCAAAAAAAAGGGACAGGGGGAAACACCATATATTTT. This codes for CASSQKKGTGGNTIYF.

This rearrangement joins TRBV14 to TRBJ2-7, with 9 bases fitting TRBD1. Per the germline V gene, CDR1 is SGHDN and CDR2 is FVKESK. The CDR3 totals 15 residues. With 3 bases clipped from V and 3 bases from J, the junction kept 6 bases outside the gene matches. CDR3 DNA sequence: TGTGCCAGCAGCCATCTTGGGACAGGGAACTACGAGCAGTACTTC. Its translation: CASSHLGTGNYEQYF.

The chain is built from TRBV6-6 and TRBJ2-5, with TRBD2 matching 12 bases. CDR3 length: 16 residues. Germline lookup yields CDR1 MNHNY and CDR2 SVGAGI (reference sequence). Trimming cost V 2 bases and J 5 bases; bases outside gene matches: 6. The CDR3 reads CASSYPGLAGQETQYF. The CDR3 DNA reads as TGTGCCAGCAGTTACCCTGGACTAGCGGGGCAGGAGACCCAGTACTTC.

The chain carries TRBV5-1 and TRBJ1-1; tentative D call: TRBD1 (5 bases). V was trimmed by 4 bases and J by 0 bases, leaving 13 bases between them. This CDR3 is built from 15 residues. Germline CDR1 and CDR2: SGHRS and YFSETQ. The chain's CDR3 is CASSLVSGVNTEAFF. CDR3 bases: TGCGCCAGCAGCCTGGTCTCGGGGGTGAACACTGAAGCTTTCTTT.

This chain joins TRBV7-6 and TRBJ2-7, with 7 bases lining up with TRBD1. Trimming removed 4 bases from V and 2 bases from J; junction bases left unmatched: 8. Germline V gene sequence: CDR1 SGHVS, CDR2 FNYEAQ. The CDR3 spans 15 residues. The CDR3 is CASSSIQGKTYEQYF. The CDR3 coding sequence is TGTGCCAGCAGCTCGATACAGGGGAAGACCTACGAGCAGTACTTC.

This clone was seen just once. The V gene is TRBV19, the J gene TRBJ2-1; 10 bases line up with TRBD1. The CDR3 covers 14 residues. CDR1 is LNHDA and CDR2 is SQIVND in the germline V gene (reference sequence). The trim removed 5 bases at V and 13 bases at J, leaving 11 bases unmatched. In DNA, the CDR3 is TGTGCCAGTAGTGTCGGACAGGGGGTATCAGTACAGTTCTTC. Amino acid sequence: CASSVGQGVSVQFF.

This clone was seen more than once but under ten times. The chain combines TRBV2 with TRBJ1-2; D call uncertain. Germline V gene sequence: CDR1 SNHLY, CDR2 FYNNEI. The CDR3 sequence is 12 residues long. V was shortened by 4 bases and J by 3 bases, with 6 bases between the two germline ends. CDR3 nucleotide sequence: TGTGCCAGCAGTGTCCGGGACTATGGCTACACCTTC. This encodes CASSVRDYGYTF. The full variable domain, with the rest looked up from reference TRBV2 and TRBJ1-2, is EPEVTQTPSHQVTQMGQEVILRCVPISNHLYFYWYRQILGQKVEFLVSFYNNEISEKSEIFDDQFSVERPDGSNFTLKIRSTKLEDSAMYFCASSVRDYGYTFGSGTRLTVV.

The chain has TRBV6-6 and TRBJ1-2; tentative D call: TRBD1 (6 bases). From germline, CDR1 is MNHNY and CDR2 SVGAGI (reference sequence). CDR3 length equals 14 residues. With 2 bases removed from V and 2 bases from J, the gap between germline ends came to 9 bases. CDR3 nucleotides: TGTGCCAGCAGTTACGGGGGGGCAAACTATGGCTACACCTTC. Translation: CASSYGGANYGYTF.

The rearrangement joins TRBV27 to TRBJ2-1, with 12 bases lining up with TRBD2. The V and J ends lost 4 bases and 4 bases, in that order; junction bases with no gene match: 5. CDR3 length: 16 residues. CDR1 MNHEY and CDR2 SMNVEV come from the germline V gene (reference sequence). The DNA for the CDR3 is TGTGCCAGCAGTTCACTAGCGGGAGGTGGTTACAATGAGCAGTTCTTC. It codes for CASSSLAGGGYNEQFF.

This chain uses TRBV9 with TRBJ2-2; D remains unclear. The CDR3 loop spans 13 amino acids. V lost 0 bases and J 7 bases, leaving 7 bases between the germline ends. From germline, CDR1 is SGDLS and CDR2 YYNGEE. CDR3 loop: CASSVGPDGELFF. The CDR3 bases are TGTGCCAGCAGCGTAGGTCCAGACGGGGAGCTGTTTTTT.

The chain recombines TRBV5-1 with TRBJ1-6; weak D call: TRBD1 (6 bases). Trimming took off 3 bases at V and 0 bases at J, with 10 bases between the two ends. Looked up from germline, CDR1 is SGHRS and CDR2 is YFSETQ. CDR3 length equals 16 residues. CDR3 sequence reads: CASSSTGSSYNSPLHF. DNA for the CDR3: TGCGCCAGCAGCTCAACAGGGAGCTCCTATAATTCACCCCTCCACTTT.

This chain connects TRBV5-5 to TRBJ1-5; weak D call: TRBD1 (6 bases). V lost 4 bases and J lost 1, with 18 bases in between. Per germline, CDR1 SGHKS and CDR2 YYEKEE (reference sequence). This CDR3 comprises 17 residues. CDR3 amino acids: CASSVGWGGLSNQPQHF. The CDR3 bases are TGTGCCAGCAGCGTTGGGTGGGGGGGCCTGAGCAATCAGCCCCAGCATTTT.

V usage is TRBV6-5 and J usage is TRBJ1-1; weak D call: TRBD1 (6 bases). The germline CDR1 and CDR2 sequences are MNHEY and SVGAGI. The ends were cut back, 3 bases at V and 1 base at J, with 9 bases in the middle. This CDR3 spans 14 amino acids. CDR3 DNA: TGTGCCAGCAGTTATAGGGGGAGGAACACTGAAGCTTTCTTT. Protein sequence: CASSYRGRNTEAFF.

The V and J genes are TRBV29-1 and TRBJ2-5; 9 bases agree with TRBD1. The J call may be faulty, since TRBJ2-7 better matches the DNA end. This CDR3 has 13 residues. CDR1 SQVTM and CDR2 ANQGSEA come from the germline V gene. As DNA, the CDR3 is TGCAGCGTCTCGGGACAGGGAGACTACGAGCAGTACTTC. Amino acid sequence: CSVSGQGDYEQYF.

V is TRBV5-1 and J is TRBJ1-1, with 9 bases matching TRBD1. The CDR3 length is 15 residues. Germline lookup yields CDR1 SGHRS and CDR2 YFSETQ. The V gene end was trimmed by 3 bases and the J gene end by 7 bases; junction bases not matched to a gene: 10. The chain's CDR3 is CASSSTTGGAFEAFF. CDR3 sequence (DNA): TGCGCCAGCAGCTCGACGACAGGGGGTGCCTTTGAAGCTTTCTTT.

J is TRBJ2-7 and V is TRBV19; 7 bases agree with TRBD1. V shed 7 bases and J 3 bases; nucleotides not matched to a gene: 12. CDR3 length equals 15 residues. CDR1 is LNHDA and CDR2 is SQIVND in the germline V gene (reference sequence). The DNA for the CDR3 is TGTGCCAGTACCCCGACAGGGACGGGATACTACGAGCAGTACTTC. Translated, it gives CASTPTGTGYYEQYF. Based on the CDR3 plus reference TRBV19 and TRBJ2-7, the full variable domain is DGGITQSPKYLFRKEGQNVTLSCEQNLNHDAMYWYRQDPGQGLRLIYYSQIVNDFQKGDIAEGYSVSREKKESFPLTVTSAQKNPTAFYLCASTPTGTGYYEQYFGPGTRLTVT.

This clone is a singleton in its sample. The CDR3 region has the DNA TGTGCCAGCACCCACCCCAGCGGTGGGAGCACAGATACGCAGTATTTT. It translates to CASTHPSGGSTDTQYF. The chain carries TRBV11-2 and TRBJ2-3; possible D gene TRBD2, 5 bases. Germline CDR1 is SGHAT and CDR2 is FQNNGV. The CDR3 extends over 16 amino acids. The ends were cut back, 7 bases at V and 0 bases at J, with 17 bases in the middle.

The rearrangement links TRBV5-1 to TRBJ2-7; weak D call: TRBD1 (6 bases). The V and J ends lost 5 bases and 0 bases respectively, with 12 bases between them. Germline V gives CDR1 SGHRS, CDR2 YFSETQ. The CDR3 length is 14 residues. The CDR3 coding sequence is TGCGCCAGCAGAACGGACAGCTCCTCCTACGAGCAGTACTTC. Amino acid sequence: CASRTDSSSYEQYF.

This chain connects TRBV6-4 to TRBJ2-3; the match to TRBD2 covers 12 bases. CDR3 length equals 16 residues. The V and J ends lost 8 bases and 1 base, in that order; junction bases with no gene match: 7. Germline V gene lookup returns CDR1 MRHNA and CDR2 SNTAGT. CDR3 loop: CASGPTSGGRTDTQYF. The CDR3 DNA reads TGTGCCAGCGGCCCAACTAGCGGGGGGCGCACAGATACGCAGTATTTT.